The 32 T cell receptor beta chains given below trace back to one sample, sequenced in a study of cytomegalovirus exposure and HLA in healthy donors. The data were produced by immunoSEQ multiplex PCR, yet TCRdb's version contains in-frame clones alone and is incomplete. The data show about 220,000 clones, about 87% seen once. The sample comprised PBMCs. The receptors come from a man between 18 and 35 years old in good health and CMV-seronegative.

CDR3 DNA sequence: TGTGCCAGCAGTCCCGTGACCAGGGTTTCCGGGGAGCTGTTTTTT. Residues: CASSPVTRVSGELFF. V and J are TRBV27 and TRBJ2-2; possible D gene TRBD1, 5 bases. V lost 5 bases and J lost 6, with 16 bases in between. Germline CDR1 and CDR2: MNHEY and SMNVEV (reference sequence). The CDR3 is 15 amino acids.

The gene calls are TRBV6-5 and TRBJ1-5; D unresolved. The CDR3 contains 15 residues. V was pared by 2 bases and J by 2 bases, with 10 bases between. Germline CDR1 MNHEY, CDR2 SVGAGI. This CDR3 reads CASSYAGVGNQPQHF. The DNA of the CDR3 is TGTGCCAGCAGTTACGCGGGAGTCGGCAATCAGCCCCAGCATTTT.

The DNA of the CDR3 is TGTGCCAGCAGGAGGCCAACAAGCACAGATACGCAGTATTTT. Protein product: CASRRPTSTDTQYF. The rearrangement joins TRBV28 to TRBJ2-3; unclear D gene. CDR1 and CDR2 (germline): MDHEN, SYDVKM. V dropped 6 bases and J dropped 0 bases, with 10 bases sitting between them. This CDR3 spans 14 amino acids.

The sample holds one count of this clone. V and J are TRBV4-3 and TRBJ2-1, with TRBD2 identical over 11 bases. CDR3 length: 16 amino acids. Germline lookup yields CDR1 LGHNA and CDR2 YSLEER. V lost 4 bases to trimming and J lost 9 bases; unmatched junction nucleotides: 11. The CDR3: CASSRRGSGRAREQFF. The CDR3 DNA reads as TGCGCCAGCAGCCGCCGCGGTAGCGGGAGGGCTCGTGAGCAGTTCTTC.

The rearrangement joins TRBV6-6 to TRBJ1-1; 9 nucleotides match TRBD1. The V gene end was trimmed by 2 bases and the J gene end by 6 bases; junction bases not matched to a gene: 1. CDR1 and CDR2 (germline): MNHNY, SVGAGI (reference sequence). The CDR3 runs 13 residues. The CDR3 DNA sequence: TGTGCCAGCAGTTACCGGGACAGGGCTGAAGCTTTCTTT. Translating gives CASSYRDRAEAFF.

This chain uses TRBV7-2 with TRBJ2-1; D might be TRBD1 (6 bases). V shed 3 bases and J shed 10 bases, with 10 bases lying between them. The CDR3 length is 12 residues. Germline V gives CDR1 SGHTA, CDR2 FQGNSA. As DNA, the CDR3 is TGTGCCAGCAGCTTTGTCGGGACAGAGCAGTTCTTC. Its protein is CASSFVGTEQFF.

This clone has only one observation. The chain is built from TRBV28 and TRBJ1-1, with TRBD1 identical over 9 bases. V gave up 3 bases and J gave up 8 bases; unmatched junction bases: 7. CDR1 MDHEN and CDR2 SYDVKM come from the germline V gene. This CDR3 is built from 14 residues. In DNA, the CDR3 is TGTGCCAGCAGTTTGAAGGGGACAGGGCTCGAAGCTTTCTTT. It yields the protein CASSLKGTGLEAFF.

The chain has TRBV19 and TRBJ1-1; the match to TRBD1 covers 7 bases. With 7 bases clipped from V and 0 bases from J, the junction kept 14 bases outside the gene matches. The CDR3 is made up of 17 amino acids. Germline CDR1 is LNHDA and CDR2 is SQIVND (reference sequence). This CDR3 reads CASMEGRTGGLNTEAFF. As DNA, the CDR3 is TGTGCCAGTATGGAAGGAAGGACAGGAGGGTTGAACACTGAAGCTTTCTTT.

CDR3 coding DNA: TGCGCCAGCAGGCCTATGGGGACTAGCGGGGAATCCTCCTACAATGAGCAGTTCTTC. Translated, it gives CASRPMGTSGESSYNEQFF. V usage is TRBV5-1 and J usage is TRBJ2-1, with 13 bases matching TRBD2. Germline CDR1 is SGHRS and CDR2 is YFSETQ. This CDR3 is built from 19 residues. The trim removed 5 bases at V and 0 bases at J, leaving 11 bases unmatched. Full variable domain (rest looked up from reference TRBV5-1 and TRBJ2-1): KAGVTQTPRYLIKTRGQQVTLSCSPISGHRSVSWYQQTPGQGLQFLFEYFSETQRNKGNFPGRFSGRQFSNSRSEMNVSTLELGDSALYLCASRPMGTSGESSYNEQFFGPGTRLTVL.

The rearrangement uses TRBV25-1 and TRBJ2-1; D may be TRBD1 (6 bases). Deletions cut 0 bases from V and 3 bases from J, with 9 bases between. This CDR3 contains 15 residues. Germline V gene sequence: CDR1 MGHDK, CDR2 SYGVNS. The CDR3 sequence is CASSEYRGGYNEQFF. In DNA, the CDR3 is TGTGCCAGCAGTGAATACAGGGGTGGCTACAATGAGCAGTTCTTC.

This chain uses TRBV5-1 with TRBJ2-1, with 12 bases aligning to TRBD2. The CDR3 runs 14 residues. V trimming: 5 bases; J trimming: 9 bases; junction bases outside the gene matches: 6. CDR1 and CDR2 (germline): SGHRS, YFSETQ. CDR3 bases: TGCGCCAGCAGGGAGACTAGCGGGGGTATTGAGCAGTTCTTC. It encodes CASRETSGGIEQFF.

This rearrangement joins TRBV6-5 to TRBJ1-2; a weak D match, TRBD1 (5 bases). Germline-derived CDR1 and CDR2 are MNHEY and SVGAGI. The CDR3 consists of 13 residues. Between the trimmed V and J ends, which lost 5 bases and 6 bases, there was a span of 13 bases. CDR3 loop: CASSPQGGDGYTF. The DNA for the CDR3 is TGTGCCAGCAGTCCTCAGGGAGGGGATGGCTACACCTTC.

The V gene is TRBV27, the J gene TRBJ2-5; D may be TRBD1 (6 bases). Trimming left V 8 bases short and J 2 bases short, with 18 bases between. The length of the CDR3 is 15 residues. The germline gives CDR1 MNHEY, CDR2 SMNVEV (reference sequence). CDR3 sequence reads: CASRTGRLLQETQYF. The DNA of the CDR3 is TGTGCCAGCCGTACAGGGAGACTACTACAAGAGACCCAGTACTTC.

The V call is TRBV14, the J call TRBJ1-2, with D possibly TRBD1 on 5 matching bases. Germline values: CDR1 SGHDN, CDR2 FVKESK. The CDR3 has 15 residues. V was trimmed by 0 bases and J by 7 bases, leaving 15 bases between them. CDR3 coding DNA: TGTGCCAGCAGCCAAGATAGAGTCAGGGCTGTTGGCTACACCTTC. Translating gives CASSQDRVRAVGYTF.

This chain links TRBV30 with TRBJ2-1; D is possibly TRBD2 (5 bases). The germline V and J ends were trimmed by 0 bases and 0 bases, with 12 bases remaining between them. Germline CDR1 reads GTSNPN; CDR2 reads SVGIG (reference sequence). The CDR3 contains 16 residues. The CDR3 reads CAWSVEGPSSYNEQFF. The CDR3 DNA sequence: TGTGCCTGGAGTGTAGAGGGCCCGAGCTCCTACAATGAGCAGTTCTTC.

The chain has TRBV4-1 and TRBJ2-7, with 11 bases aligning to TRBD2. The length of the CDR3 is 15 residues. The junction had 3 bases not matched to a gene; V was cut back by 1 base and J by 4 bases. Germline CDR1 reads MGHRA; CDR2 reads YSYEKL. The CDR3 protein is CASSQVAGGIYEQYF. CDR3 in DNA: TGCGCCAGCAGCCAAGTAGCGGGAGGGATTTACGAGCAGTACTTC.

This clone was seen a few times. Other DNA variants within this sample encode the same CDR3. This chain joins TRBV7-2 and TRBJ1-2; TRBD1 matches at 9 bases. Per the germline V gene, CDR1 is SGHTA and CDR2 is FQGNSA. The CDR3 covers 13 residues. V shed 5 bases, J shed 4 bases, and the junction held 2 bases outside the gene matches. In DNA, the CDR3 is TGTGCCAGCAGCCTGGGACAGGGCTATGGCTACACCTTC. It specifies CASSLGQGYGYTF.

This rearrangement joins TRBV12-5 to TRBJ2-7, with TRBD2 matching 7 bases. This CDR3 has 15 residues. Per germline, CDR1 LGHNT and CDR2 FRNRAP. The J segment lost 2 bases and the V segment lost 0 bases, leaving 4 bases of the junction unmatched. CDR3 DNA sequence: TGTGCTAGTGGTTTGGTACTAGCGACCACCTACGAGCAGTACTTC. This sequence encodes CASGLVLATTYEQYF.

This clone was seen more than once but under ten times. J is TRBJ2-7 and V is TRBV19; TRBD1 is a possible D gene (6 bases). Germline assignment: CDR1 LNHDA and CDR2 SQIVND (reference sequence). Trimming took off 9 bases at V and 4 bases at J, with 16 bases between the two ends. The CDR3 consists of 13 residues. This CDR3 is CASSPGHLYEQYF. CDR3 coding DNA: TGTGCCAGCTCACCGGGACACTTATACGAGCAGTACTTC.

V is TRBV19 and J is TRBJ1-1; the D gene is possibly TRBD1 (6 bases). This CDR3 contains 16 residues. Trimming cost V 5 bases and J 5 bases, with 21 bases left between them. CDR1 is LNHDA, CDR2 SQIVND, per germline (reference sequence). This CDR3 reads CASSRLTGRGTTEAFF. The CDR3 DNA reads TGTGCCAGTAGTCGGCTTACAGGGAGGGGTACGACTGAAGCTTTCTTT.

The gene calls are TRBV2 and TRBJ1-5, with 7 bases aligning to TRBD1. Germline V lookup: CDR1 SNHLY, CDR2 FYNNEI. The V and J ends lost 7 bases and 6 bases, in that order; junction bases with no gene match: 6. There are 13 residues in the CDR3. The CDR3 is CASTNRGGQPQHF. The DNA of the CDR3 is TGTGCCAGCACCAACAGGGGTGGTCAGCCCCAGCATTTT.

V gene TRBV7-2 combines with J gene TRBJ2-5, with 7 bases fitting TRBD2. Unmatched junction bases numbered 9, after V lost 5 bases and J lost 9 bases. The germline gives CDR1 SGHTA, CDR2 FQGNSA. The CDR3 length is 13 residues. The CDR3 DNA reads as TGTGCCAGCAGCCCGGGTAGGGGAGGGGCCCAGTACTTC. This sequence encodes CASSPGRGGAQYF.

This clone has a single count. The V and J genes are TRBV4-1 and TRBJ1-4; no reliable D call. V lost 2 bases and J lost 5, with 12 bases in between. The germline V gene encodes CDR1 MGHRA and CDR2 YSYEKL. The CDR3 sequence is 15 residues long. CDR3 bases: TGCGCCAGCAGCCAACCTGTACAGTTAAATGAAAAACTGTTTTTT. Amino acid sequence: CASSQPVQLNEKLFF.

This clone was picked up a small number of times. The chain links TRBV20-1 to TRBJ1-5, with D possibly being TRBD1 (5 bases). The CDR3 has 11 residues. Germline CDR1 is DFQATT and CDR2 is SNEGSKA (reference sequence). V was clipped by 6 bases and J by 11 bases, with 14 bases between them. CDR3 protein: CSAGRGDAQHF. CDR3 sequence (DNA): TGCAGTGCGGGTCGGGGGGATGCCCAGCATTTT.

V usage is TRBV6-6 and J usage is TRBJ2-3; D not resolved. The CDR3 has 13 residues. Trimming shortened V by 5 bases and J by 8 bases, and 14 bases separated the two germline ends. Germline assignment: CDR1 MNHNY and CDR2 SVGAGI (reference sequence). The CDR3: CASSPLNTGTQYF. The DNA for the CDR3 is TGTGCCAGCAGTCCCCTCAACACGGGTACGCAGTATTTT.

CDR3 loop: CASSSGSVAGELFF. CDR3 bases: TGTGCCAGCAGTTCAGGTTCAGTCGCCGGGGAGCTGTTTTTT. The chain employs TRBV9 and TRBJ2-2; no clear D gene. Trimming left V 5 bases short and J 6 bases short, with 14 bases between. The CDR3 runs to 14 residues. Germline assignment: CDR1 SGDLS and CDR2 YYNGEE.

This rearrangement joins TRBV28 to TRBJ2-7; 10 bases fit TRBD2. The J segment lost 4 bases and the V segment lost 4 bases, leaving 4 bases of the junction unmatched. CDR3 length: 14 amino acids. In germline, CDR1 is MDHEN, CDR2 SYDVKM. CDR3 coding DNA: TGTGCCAGCAGTTCTAGCGGGGGACCATACGAGCAGTACTTC. Amino acids: CASSSSGGPYEQYF.

The rearrangement links TRBV6-1 to TRBJ1-3; D is ambiguous. V was pared by 1 base and J by 0 bases, with 4 bases between. The CDR3 covers 14 residues. Germline-derived CDR1 and CDR2 are MNHNS and SASEGT. The CDR3 region is CASSEDNSGNTIYF. In DNA, the CDR3 is TGTGCCAGCAGTGAAGACAACTCTGGAAACACCATATATTTT.

The rearrangement links TRBV18 to TRBJ2-1; D may be TRBD2 (6 bases). The CDR3 spans 16 residues. With 3 bases removed from V and 4 bases from J, the gap between germline ends came to 16 bases. The germline CDR1 and CDR2 sequences are KGHSH and LQKENI. The CDR3 DNA reads as TGTGCCAGCTCACCCCCCAACGGGGGAGCATACAATGAGCAGTTCTTC. It specifies CASSPPNGGAYNEQFF.

The chain couples TRBV6-5 to TRBJ2-3, with 9 bases aligning to TRBD2. From germline, CDR1 is MNHEY and CDR2 SVGAGI. Losses at the gene ends were 4 bases for V and 6 bases for J; bases not matched to a gene: 11. This CDR3 spans 16 amino acids. CDR3 residues: CASSSDRRGGLDTQYF. Written as DNA, the CDR3 is TGTGCCAGCAGTTCCGACAGGCGGGGGGGCCTGGATACGCAGTATTTT.

The chain is built from TRBV6-6 and TRBJ2-1; 13 bases are shared with TRBD2. The junction had 6 bases not matched to a gene; V was cut back by 6 bases and J by 13 bases. The germline CDR1 and CDR2 sequences are MNHNY and SVGAGI (reference sequence). The CDR3 covers 13 residues. CDR3 DNA sequence: TGTGCCAGCAGGGCCCGACTAGCGGGGGGCCAGTTCTTC. Protein: CASRARLAGGQFF.

The chain is built from TRBV7-9 and TRBJ2-1; perhaps TRBD2 as D (6 bases). The length of the CDR3 is 15 residues. Germline V lookup: CDR1 SEHNR, CDR2 FQNEAQ (reference sequence). V lost 3 bases to trimming and J lost 6 bases, with 15 bases between them. The CDR3 region is CASSFPGRLGNEQFF. CDR3 DNA sequence: TGTGCCAGCAGCTTTCCTGGGAGGTTAGGCAATGAGCAGTTCTTC.